This section outlines one T cell receptor beta chain sequence together with its context. The same CDR3 also results from other DNA sequences found in this sample. The data were obtained in a study of T cell changes during pregnancy in multiple sclerosis. This CDR3 has 14 amino acids. J gave up 1 base and V 1 base, and 1 base lay outside the gene matches. CDR1 is SGHRS, CDR2 YFSETQ, per germline. The table came from immunoSEQ multiplex PCR; TCRdb's copy has only in-frame clones and leaves some out. The sample has over 25,000 clones, more than 90% seen once. This specimen was CD4+ T cells from peripheral blood mononuclear cells, taken in the first trimester of pregnancy. The gene calls are TRBV5-1 and TRBJ1-1, with TRBD1 matching over 7 bases. The TCR sequence derives from a female donor with multiple sclerosis, enrolled in a pregnancy study. The CDR3: CASSLTGANTEAFF. DNA of the CDR3: TGCGCCAGCAGCTTGACAGGGGCGAACACTGAAGCTTTCTTT.